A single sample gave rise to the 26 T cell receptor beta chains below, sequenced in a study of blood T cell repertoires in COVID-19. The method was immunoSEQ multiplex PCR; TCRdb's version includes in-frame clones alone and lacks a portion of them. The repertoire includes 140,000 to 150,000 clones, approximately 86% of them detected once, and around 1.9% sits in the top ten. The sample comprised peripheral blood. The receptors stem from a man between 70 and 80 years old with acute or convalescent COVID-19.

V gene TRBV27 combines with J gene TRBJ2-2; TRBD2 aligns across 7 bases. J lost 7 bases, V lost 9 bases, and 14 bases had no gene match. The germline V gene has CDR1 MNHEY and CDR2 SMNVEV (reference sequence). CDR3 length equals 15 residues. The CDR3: CASKYSGGQVGELFF. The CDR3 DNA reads TGTGCCAGTAAATATTCGGGAGGCCAGGTCGGGGAGCTGTTTTTT.

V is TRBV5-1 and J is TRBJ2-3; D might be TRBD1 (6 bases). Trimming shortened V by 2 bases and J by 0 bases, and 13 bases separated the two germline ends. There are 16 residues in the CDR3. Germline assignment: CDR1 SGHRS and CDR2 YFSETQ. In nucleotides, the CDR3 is TGCGCCAGCAGCTTACTGTCAAGGGGGAGCACAGATACGCAGTATTTT. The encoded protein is CASSLLSRGSTDTQYF. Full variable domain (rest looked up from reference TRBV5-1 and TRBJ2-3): KAGVTQTPRYLIKTRGQQVTLSCSPISGHRSVSWYQQTPGQGLQFLFEYFSETQRNKGNFPGRFSGRQFSNSRSEMNVSTLELGDSALYLCASSLLSRGSTDTQYFGPGTRLTVL.

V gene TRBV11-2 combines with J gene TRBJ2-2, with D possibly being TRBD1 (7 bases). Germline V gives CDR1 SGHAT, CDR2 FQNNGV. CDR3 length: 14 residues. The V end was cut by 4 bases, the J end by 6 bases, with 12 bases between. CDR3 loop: CASSSQGGAGELFF. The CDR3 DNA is TGTGCCAGCAGCTCGCAGGGGGGAGCCGGGGAGCTGTTTTTT.

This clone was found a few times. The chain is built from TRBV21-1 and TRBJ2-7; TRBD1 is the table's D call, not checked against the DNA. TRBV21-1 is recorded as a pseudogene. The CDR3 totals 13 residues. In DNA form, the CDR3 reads TGTGCCAGCAGCAAGTTACAGGCCCACGAGCAGTACTTC. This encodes CASSKLQAHEQYF.

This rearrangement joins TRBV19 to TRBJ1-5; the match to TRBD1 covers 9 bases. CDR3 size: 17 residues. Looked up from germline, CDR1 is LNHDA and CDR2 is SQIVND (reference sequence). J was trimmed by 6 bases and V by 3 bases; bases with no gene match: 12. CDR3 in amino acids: CASSISRGTGGFQPQHF. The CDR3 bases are TGTGCCAGTAGTATTAGTAGAGGAACAGGGGGCTTTCAGCCCCAGCATTTT.

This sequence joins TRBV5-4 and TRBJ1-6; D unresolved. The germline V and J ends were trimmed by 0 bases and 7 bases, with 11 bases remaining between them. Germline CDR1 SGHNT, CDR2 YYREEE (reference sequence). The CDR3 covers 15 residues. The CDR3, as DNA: TGTGCCAGCAGCTTGGATGGTATCAGGAATTCACCCCTCCACTTT. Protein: CASSLDGIRNSPLHF.

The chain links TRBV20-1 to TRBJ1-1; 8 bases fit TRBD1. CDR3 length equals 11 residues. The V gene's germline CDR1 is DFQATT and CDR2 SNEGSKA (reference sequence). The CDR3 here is CRGTGGTEAFF. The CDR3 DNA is TGCAGGGGCACAGGGGGCACTGAAGCTTTCTTT.

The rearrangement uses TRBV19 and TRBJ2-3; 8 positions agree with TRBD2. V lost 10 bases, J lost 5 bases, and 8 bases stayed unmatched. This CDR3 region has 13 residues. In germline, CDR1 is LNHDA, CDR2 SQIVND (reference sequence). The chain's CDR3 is CATGGGGKDTQYF. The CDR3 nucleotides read TGTGCCACGGGGGGGGGCGGAAAAGATACGCAGTATTTT.

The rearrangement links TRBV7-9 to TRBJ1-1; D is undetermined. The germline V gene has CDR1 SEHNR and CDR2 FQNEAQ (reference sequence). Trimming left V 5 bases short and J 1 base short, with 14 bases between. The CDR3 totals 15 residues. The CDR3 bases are TGTGCCAGCAGCAGAAGACACCCTTCGAACACTGAAGCTTTCTTT. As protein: CASSRRHPSNTEAFF.

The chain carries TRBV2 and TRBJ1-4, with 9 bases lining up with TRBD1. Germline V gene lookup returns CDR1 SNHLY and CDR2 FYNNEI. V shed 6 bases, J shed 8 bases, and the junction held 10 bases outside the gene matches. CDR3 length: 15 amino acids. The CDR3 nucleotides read TGTGCCAGCAGCGGACAGGGGAATTTGTGGGAAAAACTGTTTTTT. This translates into CASSGQGNLWEKLFF.

The DNA for the CDR3 is TGTGCTAGTGGTTATTATCCGGGACAGGGGAATTCACCCCTCCACTTT. Amino acids: CASGYYPGQGNSPLHF. The rearrangement joins TRBV12-5 to TRBJ1-6; TRBD1 agrees at 10 bases. There are 16 residues in the CDR3. V lost 4 bases and J lost 7; bases outside the gene matches: 7. CDR1 is LGHNT, CDR2 FRNRAP, per germline. Full variable domain (outside the CDR3, taken from reference TRBV12-5 and TRBJ1-6): DARVTQTPRHKVTEMGQEVTMRCQPILGHNTVFWYRQTMMQGLELLAYFRNRAPLDDSGMPKDRFSAEMPDATLATLKIQPSEPRDSAVYFCASGYYPGQGNSPLHFGNGTRLTVT.

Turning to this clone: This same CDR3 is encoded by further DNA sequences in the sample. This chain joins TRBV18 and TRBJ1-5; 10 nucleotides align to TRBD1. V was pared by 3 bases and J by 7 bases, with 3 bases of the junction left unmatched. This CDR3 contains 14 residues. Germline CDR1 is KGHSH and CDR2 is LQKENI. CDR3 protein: CASSPGQGNQPQHF. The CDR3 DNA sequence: TGTGCCAGCTCACCGGGACAGGGGAACCAGCCCCAGCATTTT. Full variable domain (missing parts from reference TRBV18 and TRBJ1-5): NAGVMQNPRHLVRRRGQEARLRCSPMKGHSHVYWYRQLPEEGLKFMVYLQKENIIDESGMPKERFSAEFPKEGPSILRIQQVVRGDSAAYFCASSPGQGNQPQHFGDGTRLSIL.

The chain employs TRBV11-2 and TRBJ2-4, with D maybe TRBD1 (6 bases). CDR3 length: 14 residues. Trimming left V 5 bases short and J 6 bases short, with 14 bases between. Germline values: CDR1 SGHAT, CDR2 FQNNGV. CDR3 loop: CASSPQGAANIQYF. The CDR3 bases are TGTGCCAGCAGCCCACAGGGAGCCGCAAACATTCAGTACTTC.

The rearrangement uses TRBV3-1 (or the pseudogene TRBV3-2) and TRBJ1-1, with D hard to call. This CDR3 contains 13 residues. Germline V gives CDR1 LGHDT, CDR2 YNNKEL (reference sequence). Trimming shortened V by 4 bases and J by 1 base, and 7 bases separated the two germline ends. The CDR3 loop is CASSPSGNTEAFF. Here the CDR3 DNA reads TGTGCCAGCAGCCCCTCGGGGAACACTGAAGCTTTCTTT.

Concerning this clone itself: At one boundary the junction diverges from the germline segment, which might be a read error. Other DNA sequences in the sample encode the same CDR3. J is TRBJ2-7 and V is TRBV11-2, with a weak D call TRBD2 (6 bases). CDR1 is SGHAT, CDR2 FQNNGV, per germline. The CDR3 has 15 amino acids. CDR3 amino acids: CASSGRDSVAYEQYF. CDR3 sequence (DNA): TGTGCCAGCAGCGGCCGGGACTCCGTCGCCTACGAGCAGTACTTT. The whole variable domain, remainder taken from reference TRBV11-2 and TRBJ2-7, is EAGVAQSPRYKIIEKRQSVAFWCNPISGHATLYWYQQILGQGPKLLIQFQNNGVVDDSQLPKDRFSAERLKGVDSTLKIQPAKLEDSAVYLCASSGRDSVAYEQYFGPGTRLTVT.

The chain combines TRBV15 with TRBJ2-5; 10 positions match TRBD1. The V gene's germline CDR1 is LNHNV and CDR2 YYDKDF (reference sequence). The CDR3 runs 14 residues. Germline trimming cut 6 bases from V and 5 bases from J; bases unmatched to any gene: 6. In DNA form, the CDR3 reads TGTGCCACCAGAGACAGGGGGCGCGCGGAGACCCAGTACTTC. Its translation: CATRDRGRAETQYF.

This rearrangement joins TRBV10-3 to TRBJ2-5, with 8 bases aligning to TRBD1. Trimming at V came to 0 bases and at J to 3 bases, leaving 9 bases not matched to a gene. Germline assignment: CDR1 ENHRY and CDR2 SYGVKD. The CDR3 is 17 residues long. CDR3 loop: CAISESFGKQGEETQYF. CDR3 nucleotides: TGTGCCATCAGTGAGTCGTTTGGGAAACAGGGGGAAGAGACCCAGTACTTC.

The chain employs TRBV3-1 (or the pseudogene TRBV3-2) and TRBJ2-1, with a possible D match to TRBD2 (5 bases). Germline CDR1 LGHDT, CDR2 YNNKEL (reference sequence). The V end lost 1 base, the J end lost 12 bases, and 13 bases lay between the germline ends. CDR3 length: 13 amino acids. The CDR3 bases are TGTGCCAGCAGCCAAGGGGAGCGCGGTTGGCAGTTCTTC. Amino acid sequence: CASSQGERGWQFF.

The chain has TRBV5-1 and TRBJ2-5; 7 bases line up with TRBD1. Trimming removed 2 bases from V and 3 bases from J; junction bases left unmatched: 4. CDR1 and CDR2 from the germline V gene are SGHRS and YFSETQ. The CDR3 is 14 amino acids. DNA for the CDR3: TGCGCCAGCAGCTTCGGACAGGACGAAGAGACCCAGTACTTC. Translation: CASSFGQDEETQYF.

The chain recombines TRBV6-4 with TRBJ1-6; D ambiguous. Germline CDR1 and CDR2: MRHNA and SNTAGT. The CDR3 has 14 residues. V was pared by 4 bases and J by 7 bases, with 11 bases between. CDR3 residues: CASSGSDANSPLHF. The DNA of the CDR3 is TGTGCCAGCAGTGGCAGCGACGCCAATTCACCCCTCCACTTT.

The CDR3 here is CASSRAGEQYF. The DNA of the CDR3 is TGTGCCAGCAGCCGCGCGGGGGAGCAGTACTTC. The chain employs TRBV14 and TRBJ2-7; tentatively, D is TRBD2 (6 bases). Between the trimmed V and J ends, which lost 4 bases and 7 bases, there was a span of 8 bases. Germline-derived CDR1 and CDR2 are SGHDN and FVKESK. The CDR3 sequence is 11 residues long.

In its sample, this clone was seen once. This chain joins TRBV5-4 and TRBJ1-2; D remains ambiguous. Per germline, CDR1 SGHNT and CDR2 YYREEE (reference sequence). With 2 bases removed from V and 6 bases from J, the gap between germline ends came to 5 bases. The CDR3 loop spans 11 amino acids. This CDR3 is CASSFLDGYTF. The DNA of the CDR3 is TGTGCCAGCAGCTTTCTCGATGGCTACACCTTC.

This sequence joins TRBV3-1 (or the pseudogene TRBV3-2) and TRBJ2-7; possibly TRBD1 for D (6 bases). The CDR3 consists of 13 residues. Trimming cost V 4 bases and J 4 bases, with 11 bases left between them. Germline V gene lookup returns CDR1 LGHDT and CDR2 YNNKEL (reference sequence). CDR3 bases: TGTGCCAGCAGCCTAGGCAGGGGATACGAGCAGTACTTC. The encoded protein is CASSLGRGYEQYF.

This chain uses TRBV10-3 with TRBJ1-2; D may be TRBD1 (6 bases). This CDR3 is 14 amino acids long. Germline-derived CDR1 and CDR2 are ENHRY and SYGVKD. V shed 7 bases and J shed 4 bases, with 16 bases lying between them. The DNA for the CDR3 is TGTGCCATCACCCCAGGGGATTTGAGCTATGGCTACACCTTC. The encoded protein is CAITPGDLSYGYTF.

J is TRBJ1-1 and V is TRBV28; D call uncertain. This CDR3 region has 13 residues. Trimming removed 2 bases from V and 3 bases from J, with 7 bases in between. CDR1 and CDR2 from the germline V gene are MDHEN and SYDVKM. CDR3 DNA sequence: TGTGCCAGCAGTTTACGCGGGGACACTGAAGCTTTCTTT. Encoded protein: CASSLRGDTEAFF.

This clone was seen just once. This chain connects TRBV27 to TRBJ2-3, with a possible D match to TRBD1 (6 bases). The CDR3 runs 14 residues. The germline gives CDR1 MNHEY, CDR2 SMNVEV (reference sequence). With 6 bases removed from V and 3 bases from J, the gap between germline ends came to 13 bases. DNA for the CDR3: TGTGCCAGCAGAAAGGGGGTCGGTACAGATACGCAGTATTTT. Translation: CASRKGVGTDTQYF.